This TCR beta chain was captured by sequencing in a study of T cell responses to AZD1222 COVID-19 vaccine. Study-wide results and caveats: Donors, mostly white British, included more females; clonal diversity was possibly underestimated. Spike-wide vaccine-associated CD4 TCRs dominated at 160-218 and 743-854.

The data were produced by immunoSEQ multiplex PCR, yet TCRdb's version contains in-frame clones alone and is incomplete. The data contain 100,000 to 150,000 clones, about nine tenths of them singletons. CDR1 is SGHTS, CDR2 YDEGEE, per germline. The CDR3 has 17 residues. The V end lost 0 bases, the J end lost 5 bases, and 18 bases lay between the germline ends. Worth noting for this clone: Its antigen is undetermined.

The V call is TRBV5-8, the J call TRBJ1-5; D uncertain. The sequenced sample was peripheral blood, obtained on day 0 of AZD1222 vaccination. This receptor was identified in an adult in good health. The CDR3 here is CASSLGTRPLGDQPQHF. CDR3 nucleotides: TGTGCCAGCAGCTTGGGGACCAGGCCATTGGGCGATCAGCCCCAGCATTTT.